Described below is a single TCR beta chain sequence and its context. Using a J-beta primer mix together with a sample-barcoded 5' primer, a second PCR was run for about 6 to 12 cycles. Via MiXCR, TCRdb re-called the 5' RACE reads, giving one row per CDR3 protein. The table includes 1.6 million or so distinct CDR3 sequences, approximately 32% detected once. Trimming left V 7 bases short and J 5 bases short, with 18 bases between. This CDR3 comprises 15 residues. CDR1 and CDR2 (germline): SGHTA, FQGNSA. The data stem from a study of blood T cells in healthy people across ages. This chain connects TRBV7-2 to TRBJ2-1; D is possibly TRBD1 (5 bases). The source is a woman aged 25 to 39 in good health. The specimen sequenced was blood. In DNA, the CDR3 is TGTGCCAGCAACCTGGGGCTAAGAGTGAACAATGAGCAGTTCTTC. This encodes CASNLGLRVNNEQFF.